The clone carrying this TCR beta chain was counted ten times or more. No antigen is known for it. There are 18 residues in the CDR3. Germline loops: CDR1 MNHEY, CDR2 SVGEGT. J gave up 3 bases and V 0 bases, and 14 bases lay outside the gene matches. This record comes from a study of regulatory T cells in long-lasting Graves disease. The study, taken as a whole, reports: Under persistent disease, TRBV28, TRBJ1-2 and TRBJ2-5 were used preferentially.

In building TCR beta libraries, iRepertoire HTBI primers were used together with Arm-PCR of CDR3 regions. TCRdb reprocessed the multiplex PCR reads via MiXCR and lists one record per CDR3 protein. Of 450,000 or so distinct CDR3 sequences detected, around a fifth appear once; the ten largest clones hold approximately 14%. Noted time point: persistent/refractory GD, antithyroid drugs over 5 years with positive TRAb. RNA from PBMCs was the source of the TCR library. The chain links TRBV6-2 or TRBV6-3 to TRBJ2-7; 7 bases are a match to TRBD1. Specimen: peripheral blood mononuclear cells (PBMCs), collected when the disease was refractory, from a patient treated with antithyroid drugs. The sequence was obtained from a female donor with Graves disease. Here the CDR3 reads CASSYSPKRQGRDYEQYF. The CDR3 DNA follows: TGTGCCAGCAGTTACTCGCCAAAAAGACAGGGTCGGGACTACGAGCAGTACTTC.